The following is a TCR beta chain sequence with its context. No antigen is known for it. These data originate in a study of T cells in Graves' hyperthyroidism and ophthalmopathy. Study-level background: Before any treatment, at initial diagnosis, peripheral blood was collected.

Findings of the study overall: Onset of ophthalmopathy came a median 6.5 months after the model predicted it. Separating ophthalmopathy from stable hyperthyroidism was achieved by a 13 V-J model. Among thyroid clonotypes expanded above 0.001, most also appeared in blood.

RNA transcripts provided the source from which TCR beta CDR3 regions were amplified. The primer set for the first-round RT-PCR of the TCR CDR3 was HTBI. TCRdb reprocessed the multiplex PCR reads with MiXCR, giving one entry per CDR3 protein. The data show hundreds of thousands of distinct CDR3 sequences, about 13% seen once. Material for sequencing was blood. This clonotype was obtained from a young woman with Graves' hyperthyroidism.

The DNA of the CDR3 is TGTGCCAGTAGGATGGCTAGCGGTAACATTCAGTACTTC. Translation gives CASRMASGNIQYF. The V call is TRBV19, the J call TRBJ2-4, with 7 bases aligning to TRBD2. This CDR3 is 13 amino acids long. V dropped 6 bases and J dropped 7; count of bases not matched to a gene: 6. Germline CDR1 is LNHDA and CDR2 is SQIVND (reference sequence).